This TCR beta chain came from a study of T cells expressing NK-cell markers (dated by TCRdb to 2018 to 2020). A note on the overall study: TCR beta-chain repertoires were profiled in sorted CD3+CD56+NKG2C+, CD3+CD56+NKG2C- and CD3+CD56-NKG2C+ T-cell subsets from several donors. The libraries were sequenced on Illumina HiSeq 2000/2500, MiSeq or NextSeq, producing 2 x 150 bp reads. Among the eight sequenced donors, seven were HCMV-seropositive and one was HCMV-seronegative. The eight sequenced donors were randomly selected healthy volunteers, three men and five women.

On the study overall, not on this receptor specifically: In six donors, the dominant CD3+CD56+NKG2C+ clonotypes were among the top 10 CD8+ clonotypes and accounted for about 1.0-7.5% of CD8+ T cells. It remained unclear whether the expanded NKG2C-expressing T cell clones were specific for HCMV antigens. Those dominant clonotypes were again the most abundant among CD3+CD56-NKG2C+ cells in a few donors, at roughly 28.3-65%.

The sequencer was an Illumina HiSeq 2000. TCR beta cDNA libraries were prepared using 5'RACE template switching, which introduced a universal primer site and unique molecular identifiers. cDNA synthesis was primed from the TCR beta constant segment, followed by two successive PCR amplification steps. In the authors' own workflow: Reads were demultiplexed and grouped by UMI with MIGEC, and clonotypes were assembled and quantified with MiTCR. To remove erroneous sequences, TCR cDNA sequences were retained only when supported by two or more reads. The tcR package was used for downstream repertoire analysis, and clonotypes were matched across fractions by CDR3 nucleotide sequence plus V segment. VDJmatch was used to annotate antigen specificity against VDJdb, with one amino acid substitution allowed in CDR3. After TCRdb reprocessed the reads, each CDR3 protein sequence was kept as one row, without DNA. The V and J calls reflect TCRdb's pipeline rather than the authors' work. The sample has a few hundred thousand distinct CDR3 sequences on record. The ten largest account for roughly 3.6% of the sample.

A commercial ELISA kit detecting HCMV-specific IgG in serum was used to determine HCMV serostatus. Peripheral blood mononuclear cells were isolated from blood by Ficoll density gradient centrifugation. As regards this clonotype: The clone's antigen remains unknown.

CDR1 and CDR2 were assigned from the germline V gene as MRHNA and SNTAGT. Including the terminal cysteine and phenylalanine, the CDR3 comprises 15 residues. The DNA is unrecorded. The source material was blood T cells: a sorted CD56 or NKG2C T cell subset, CD4+ or CD8+ T cells, or bulk PBMC T cells (not recorded which). The rearrangement combines TRBV6-4 with TRBJ2-1; the TRBD2 assignment by TCRdb is unverifiable without DNA. This clonotype was sampled from a man between 18 and 29 years old in good health. Donor details come from another sample of the same person, matched by shared clones. The CDR3 in this case is CASSDGEGGYNEQFF.